This TCR beta chain derives from a study of cytomegalovirus exposure and HLA in healthy donors. Points from the study as a whole: Reports indicate that TCR beta sequences accurately predicted the HLA-A and HLA-B alleles of most subjects. It was reported that the classifier diagnosed cytomegalovirus status with high specificity and sensitivity in both the original and validation cohorts. In a later analysis, TCR beta V- and J-gene trimming showed a link to a missense DCLRE1C variant.

Points on this clone: Its specificity is unknown.

Germline CDR1 and CDR2: GTSNPN and SVGIG (reference sequence). This CDR3 contains 11 residues. Trimming left V 0 bases short and J 9 bases short, with 6 bases between. Primers: 60 Vbeta forward and 13 Jbeta reverse. Repertoires were generated with immunoSEQ multiplex PCR, while TCRdb's copy carries only in-frame clones and drops some. This sample's table reports 55,000 to 75,000 clones. The TCR originated in a male donor in good health and CMV-seronegative. Sample: PBMCs. The rearrangement uses TRBV30 and TRBJ2-1, with a tentative D call TRBD2 (5 bases). The chain's CDR3 is CAWSVEGEQFF. CDR3 in DNA: TGTGCCTGGAGTGTAGAGGGTGAGCAGTTCTTC.